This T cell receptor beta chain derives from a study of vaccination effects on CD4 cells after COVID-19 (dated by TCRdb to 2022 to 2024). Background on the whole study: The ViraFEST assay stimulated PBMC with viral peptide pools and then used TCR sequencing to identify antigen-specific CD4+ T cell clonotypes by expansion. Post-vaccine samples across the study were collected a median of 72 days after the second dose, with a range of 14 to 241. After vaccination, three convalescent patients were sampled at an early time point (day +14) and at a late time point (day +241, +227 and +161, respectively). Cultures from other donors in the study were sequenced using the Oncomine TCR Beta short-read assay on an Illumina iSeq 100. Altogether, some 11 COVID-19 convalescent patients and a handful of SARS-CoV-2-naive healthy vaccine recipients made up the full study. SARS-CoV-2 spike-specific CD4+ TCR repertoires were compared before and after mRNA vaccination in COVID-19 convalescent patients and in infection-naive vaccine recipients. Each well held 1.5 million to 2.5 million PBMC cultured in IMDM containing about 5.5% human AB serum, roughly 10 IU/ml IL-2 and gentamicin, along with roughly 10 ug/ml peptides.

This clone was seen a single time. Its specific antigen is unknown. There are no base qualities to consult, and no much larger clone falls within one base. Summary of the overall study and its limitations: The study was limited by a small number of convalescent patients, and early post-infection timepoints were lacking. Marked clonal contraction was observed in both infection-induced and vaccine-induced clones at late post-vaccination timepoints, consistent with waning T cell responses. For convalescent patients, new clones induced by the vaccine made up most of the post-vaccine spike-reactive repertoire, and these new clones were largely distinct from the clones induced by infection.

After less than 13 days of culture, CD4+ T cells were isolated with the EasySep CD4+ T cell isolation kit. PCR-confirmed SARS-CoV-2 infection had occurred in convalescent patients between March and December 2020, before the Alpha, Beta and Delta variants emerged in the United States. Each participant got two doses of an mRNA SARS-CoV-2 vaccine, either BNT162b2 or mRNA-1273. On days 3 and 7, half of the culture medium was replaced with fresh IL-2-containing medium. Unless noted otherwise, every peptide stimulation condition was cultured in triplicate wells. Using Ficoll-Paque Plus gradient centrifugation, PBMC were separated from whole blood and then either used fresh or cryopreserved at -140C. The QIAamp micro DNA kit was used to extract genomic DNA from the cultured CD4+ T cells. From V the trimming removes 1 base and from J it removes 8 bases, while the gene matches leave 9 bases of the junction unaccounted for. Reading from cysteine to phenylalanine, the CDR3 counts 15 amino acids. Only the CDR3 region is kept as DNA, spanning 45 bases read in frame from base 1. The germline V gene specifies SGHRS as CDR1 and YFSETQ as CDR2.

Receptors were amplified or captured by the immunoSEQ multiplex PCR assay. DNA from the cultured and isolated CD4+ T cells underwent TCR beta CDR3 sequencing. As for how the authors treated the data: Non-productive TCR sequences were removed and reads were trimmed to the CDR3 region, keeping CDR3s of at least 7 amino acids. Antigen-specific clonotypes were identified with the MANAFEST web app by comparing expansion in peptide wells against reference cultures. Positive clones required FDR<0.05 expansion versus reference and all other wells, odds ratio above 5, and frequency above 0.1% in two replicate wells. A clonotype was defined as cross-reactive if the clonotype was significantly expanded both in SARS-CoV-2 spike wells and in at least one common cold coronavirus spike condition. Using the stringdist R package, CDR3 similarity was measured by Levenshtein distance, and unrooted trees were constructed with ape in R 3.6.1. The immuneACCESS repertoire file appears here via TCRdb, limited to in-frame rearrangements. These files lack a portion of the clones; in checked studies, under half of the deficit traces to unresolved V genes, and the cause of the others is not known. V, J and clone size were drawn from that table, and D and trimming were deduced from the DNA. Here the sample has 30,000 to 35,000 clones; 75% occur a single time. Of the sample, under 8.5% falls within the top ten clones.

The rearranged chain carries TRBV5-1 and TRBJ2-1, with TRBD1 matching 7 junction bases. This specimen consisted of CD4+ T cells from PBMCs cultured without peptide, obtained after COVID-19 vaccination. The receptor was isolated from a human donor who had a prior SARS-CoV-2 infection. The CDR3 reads CASSLFAEGADEQFF. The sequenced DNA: TGCGCCAGCAGCTTGTTTGCCGAGGGGGCCGATGAGCAGTTCTTC.